What follows are 26 T cell receptor beta chains derived from one specimen sequenced in a study of spatial heterogeneity in lung cancer. General study findings and limits: For expanded intratumoral alpha and beta TCRs, counts tracked tumor mutation counts.

Noted time point: sample taken at primary tumor resection. For these TCRs, the target antigens are not known. TCRdb fed the 5' RACE reads into MiXCR, producing one record per CDR3 protein. The table includes roughly 28,000 distinct CDR3 sequences, more than 5.5% detected once. The source was lung tumor tissue, collected at surgery. The receptor set was obtained from a male donor with early-stage non-small cell lung cancer.

The chain employs TRBV20-1 and TRBJ1-5, with D unresolved. With 2 bases removed from V and 2 bases from J, the gap between germline ends came to 10 bases. The CDR3 runs 14 residues. Germline V gene lookup returns CDR1 DFQATT and CDR2 SNEGSKA (reference sequence). The CDR3 nucleotides are TGCAGTGCTAGAAACCCTTGGGGCAATCAGCCCCAGCATTTT. It translates to CSARNPWGNQPQHF.

This clonotype has at least ten counts. This chain joins TRBV15 and TRBJ2-1; a weak D match, TRBD2 (7 bases). V lost 7 bases and J lost 15, with 22 bases in between. The CDR3 extends over 13 amino acids. Germline V lookup: CDR1 LNHNV, CDR2 YYDKDF (reference sequence). The CDR3 nucleotides read TGTGCCACCACCGACCTAAGGGGGGGGGCCCTGTTCTTC. As protein: CATTDLRGGALFF. Together with reference TRBV15 and TRBJ2-1, the CDR3 gives the full variable domain: DAMVIQNPRYQVTQFGKPVTLSCSQTLNHNVMYWYQQKSSQAPKLLFHYYDKDFNNEADTPDNFQSRRPNTSFCFLDIRSPGLGDTAMYLCATTDLRGGALFFGPGTRLTVL.

This clonotype was observed at least ten times. The V gene is TRBV12-3 or TRBV12-4, the J gene TRBJ1-5, with a tentative D call TRBD1 (6 bases). V lost 4 bases, J lost 4 bases, and 11 bases lay in between. The CDR3 spans 14 residues. The chain's CDR3 is CASSSGQPNQPQHF. The CDR3 DNA reads as TGTGCCAGCAGTTCTGGACAGCCTAATCAGCCCCAGCATTTT.

This clonotype was detected many times. This chain connects TRBV7-2 to TRBJ2-7; TRBD1 matches 7 bases. V trimming: 3 bases; J trimming: 0 bases; junction bases outside the gene matches: 8. Germline loops: CDR1 SGHTA, CDR2 FQGNSA. The length of the CDR3 is 16 residues. CDR3 in DNA: TGTGCCAGCAGCTTGTCCGGGACAGCCCTCTCCTACGAGCAGTACTTC. It is translated as CASSLSGTALSYEQYF.

This clonotype was seen more than once but under ten times. The chain couples TRBV4-3 to TRBJ2-3; possible D gene TRBD1, 5 bases. The CDR3 contains 18 residues. V lost 0 bases and J lost 2, with 18 bases in between. The germline V gene encodes CDR1 LGHNA and CDR2 YSLEER. The CDR3 DNA is TGCGCCAGCAGCCAAGAAGTCGGCAGGGTGTATCACACAGATACGCAGTATTTT. Translation gives CASSQEVGRVYHTDTQYF.

The V gene is TRBV7-6, the J gene TRBJ2-1; D is undetermined. V lost 5 bases and J lost 8, with 10 bases in between. The germline V gene has CDR1 SGHVS and CDR2 FNYEAQ. CDR3 length: 12 residues. DNA of the CDR3: TGTGCCAGCAGCCGCCTCGGCTATGAGCAGTTCTTC. It is translated as CASSRLGYEQFF.

This clonotype occurred many times. This chain connects TRBV6-2 or TRBV6-3 to TRBJ1-2; possibly TRBD1 for D (6 bases). Trimming took off 3 bases at V and 7 bases at J, with 21 bases between the two ends. The length of the CDR3 is 16 residues. The germline V gene has CDR1 MNHEY and CDR2 SVGEGT. CDR3 nucleotides: TGTGCCAGCAGTTATTACCAGGGGAAGCCTCCCGGTGGCTACACCTTC. Residues: CASSYYQGKPPGGYTF.

V usage is TRBV5-1 and J usage is TRBJ2-1; the D gene is possibly TRBD1 (6 bases). V shed 3 bases and J shed 2 bases, with 15 bases lying between them. The CDR3 runs to 16 residues. Germline values: CDR1 SGHRS, CDR2 YFSETQ. CDR3 amino acids: CASSSVGGRTYNEQFF. The CDR3 DNA is TGCGCCAGCAGCTCGGTAGGGGGAAGGACCTACAATGAGCAGTTCTTC.

This clonotype has at least ten counts. The chain is built from TRBV5-1 and TRBJ1-1; D is unclear. V dropped 0 bases and J dropped 7 bases, with 16 bases sitting between them. Germline V gene lookup returns CDR1 SGHRS and CDR2 YFSETQ. CDR3 length: 15 amino acids. CDR3 in DNA: TGCGCCAGCAGCTTGGATTCCCTAACGTGGGATGAAGCTTTCTTT. It yields the protein CASSLDSLTWDEAFF.

In its sample, this clonotype was seen many times. The V and J genes are TRBV10-3 and TRBJ2-2; a weak D match, TRBD1 (5 bases). Per germline, CDR1 ENHRY and CDR2 SYGVKD. Deletions cut 6 bases from V and 1 base from J, with 18 bases between. The CDR3 is made up of 17 amino acids. CDR3 residues: CAIRTTIGQLNTGELFF. The CDR3, as DNA: TGTGCCATCAGGACAACAATCGGACAACTGAACACCGGGGAGCTGTTTTTT.

The chain joins TRBV12-3 or TRBV12-4 to TRBJ2-7, with D hard to call. This CDR3 region has 15 residues. With 4 bases removed from V and 6 bases from J, the gap between germline ends came to 19 bases. The CDR3 sequence is CASSSRSPRFTEQYF. CDR3 in DNA: TGTGCCAGCAGTTCCCGCTCCCCTAGGTTTACCGAGCAGTACTTC.

V is TRBV6-2 or TRBV6-3 and J is TRBJ1-4; possible D gene TRBD1, 5 bases. Germline V gene data show CDR1 as MNHEY and CDR2 as SVGEGT. The V gene lost 2 bases and the J gene lost 7 bases, with 14 bases spanning the gap. The CDR3 has 15 residues. The CDR3 sequence is CASSYNGAAGEKLFF. CDR3 sequence (DNA): TGTGCCAGCAGTTACAACGGGGCTGCCGGTGAAAAACTGTTTTTT.

The chain links TRBV3-1 to TRBJ2-2; 11 nucleotides match TRBD1. CDR1 and CDR2 from the germline V gene are LGHDT and YNNKEL (reference sequence). The CDR3 runs to 16 residues. V dropped 2 bases and J dropped 4; count of bases not matched to a gene: 3. CDR3: CASSQHGTGGTGELFF. The CDR3 bases are TGTGCCAGCAGCCAACACGGGACAGGGGGCACCGGGGAGCTGTTTTTT.

The genes are TRBV4-2 and TRBJ1-4, with D perhaps TRBD1 (5 bases). Germline V lookup: CDR1 LGHNA, CDR2 YNFKEQ. Trimming stripped 6 bases from V and 7 bases from J, with 12 bases between. The CDR3 covers 13 residues. The chain's CDR3 is CASRAGYVEKLFF. The CDR3 nucleotides are TGTGCCAGCAGGGCAGGGTATGTTGAAAAACTGTTTTTT.

V and J are TRBV5-6 and TRBJ1-6; D gene unclear. The CDR3 extends over 13 amino acids. The V end lost 3 bases, the J end lost 9 bases, and 10 bases lay between the germline ends. Germline-derived CDR1 and CDR2 are SGHDT and YYEEEE. The CDR3 here is CASSSRTGSPLHF. The DNA for the CDR3 is TGTGCCAGCAGCTCAAGGACCGGTTCACCCCTCCACTTT.

A few counts support this clonotype. The rearrangement uses TRBV5-4 and TRBJ1-4; 8 nucleotides match TRBD1. CDR1 is SGHNT and CDR2 is YYREEE in the germline V gene (reference sequence). The CDR3 has 16 amino acids. The V and J ends lost 5 bases and 6 bases, in that order; junction bases with no gene match: 12. CDR3 amino acids: CASSLTGGEDDEKLFF. Written as DNA, the CDR3 is TGTGCCAGCAGTCTCACAGGGGGGGAGGATGATGAAAAACTGTTTTTT. The complete variable domain, with remaining parts taken from reference TRBV5-4 and TRBJ1-4, reads ETGVTQSPTHLIKTRGQQVTLRCSSQSGHNTVSWYQQALGQGPQFIFQYYREEENGRGNFPPRFSGLQFPNYSSELNVNALELDDSALYLCASSLTGGEDDEKLFFGSGTQLSVL.

This clonotype was counted many times. The rearrangement joins TRBV7-6 to TRBJ2-1; the match to TRBD2 covers 14 bases. This CDR3 has 16 amino acids. V lost 6 bases and J lost 7; bases outside the gene matches: 8. Germline V gene lookup returns CDR1 SGHVS and CDR2 FNYEAQ. The CDR3 DNA reads as TGTGCCAGCAGTCCAAGGACTAGCGGGGGGTTAAATGAGCAGTTCTTC. Encoded protein: CASSPRTSGGLNEQFF.

This clonotype occurred many times. V is TRBV28 and J is TRBJ2-1; D is unresolved. Germline V gene sequence: CDR1 MDHEN, CDR2 SYDVKM. V gave up 2 bases and J gave up 4 bases, with 3 bases separating them. The CDR3 has 12 residues. The DNA of the CDR3 is TGTGCCAGCAGTTTACAATACAATGAGCAGTTCTTC. Protein product: CASSLQYNEQFF. The whole variable domain, filled in from reference TRBV28 and TRBJ2-1, reads DVKVTQSSRYLVKRTGEKVFLECVQDMDHENMFWYRQDPGLGLRLIYFSYDVKMKEKGDIPEGYSVSREKKERFSLILESASTNQTSMYLCASSLQYNEQFFGPGTRLTVL.

The chain's CDR3 is CASSPYRGRDNSPLHF. The CDR3 region has the DNA TGTGCCAGCTCACCATACAGGGGGAGGGATAATTCACCCCTCCACTTT. The chain joins TRBV18 to TRBJ1-6; TRBD1 matches at 8 bases. V shed 2 bases and J 5 bases; nucleotides not matched to a gene: 5. This CDR3 region has 16 residues. Germline values: CDR1 KGHSH, CDR2 LQKENI.

By frequency in the sample, this clonotype is medium-sized. J is TRBJ2-3 and V is TRBV4-3, with D maybe TRBD1 (5 bases). V gave up 0 bases and J gave up 3 bases, with 10 bases separating them. This CDR3 has 15 residues. The germline V gene has CDR1 LGHNA and CDR2 YSLEER. Here the CDR3 reads CASSQENRQTDTQYF. The CDR3 bases are TGCGCCAGCAGCCAAGAAAACAGGCAAACAGATACGCAGTATTTT.

The chain combines TRBV7-2 with TRBJ2-1; D is perhaps TRBD1 (6 bases). Germline assignment: CDR1 SGHTA and CDR2 FQGNSA. This CDR3 comprises 13 residues. V was shortened by 4 bases and J by 9 bases, with 13 bases between the two germline ends. Written as DNA, the CDR3 is TGTGCCAGCAGCTCCCGGGCGGACAGTGAGCAGTTCTTC. It yields the protein CASSSRADSEQFF. Variable domain in full (rest from reference TRBV7-2 and TRBJ2-1): GAGVSQSPSNKVTEKGKDVELRCDPISGHTALYWYRQSLGQGLEFLIYFQGNSAPDKSGLPSDRFSAERTGGSVSTLTIQRTQQEDSAVYLCASSSRADSEQFFGPGTRLTVL.

This clonotype was counted ten times or more. The chain is built from TRBV7-9 and TRBJ2-5; TRBD2 matches 11 bases. CDR3 size: 14 residues. The germline CDR1 and CDR2 sequences are SEHNR and FQNEAQ (reference sequence). The junction had 7 bases not matched to a gene; V was cut back by 5 bases and J by 8 bases. CDR3 DNA sequence: TGTGCCAGCAGCGTCGGGACTAGCGGTGACACCCAGTACTTC. The encoded protein is CASSVGTSGDTQYF.

This clonotype was seen a few times. This chain uses TRBV27 with TRBJ1-4; D call uncertain. The germline CDR1 and CDR2 sequences are MNHEY and SMNVEV (reference sequence). The CDR3 covers 15 residues. V dropped 5 bases and J dropped 2 bases, with 12 bases sitting between them. The CDR3 spells CASSPLGRTNEKLFF. The CDR3 DNA follows: TGTGCCAGCAGTCCCCTGGGGAGGACTAATGAAAAACTGTTTTTT.

The CDR3 loop is CASSSPGQGGEKLFF. The CDR3 nucleotides are TGTGCCAGCAGTTCTCCGGGACAGGGAGGTGAAAAACTGTTTTTT. V and J are TRBV28 and TRBJ1-4; 9 nucleotides align to TRBD1. Germline V CDR1 and CDR2: MDHEN, SYDVKM. V was clipped by 4 bases and J by 7 bases; unmatched bases: 7. The CDR3 is 15 amino acids.

This clonotype has at least ten counts. Here the CDR3 DNA reads TGCAGTGCTCCGTCTAGCGGGGGGTTGAGTGAGCAGTTCTTC. It specifies CSAPSSGGLSEQFF. The chain links TRBV20-1 to TRBJ2-1; 11 positions match TRBD2. CDR1 DFQATT and CDR2 SNEGSKA come from the germline V gene (reference sequence). The trim removed 5 bases at V and 9 bases at J, leaving 9 bases unmatched. This CDR3 is 14 amino acids long.

This clonotype has at least ten counts. J is TRBJ2-7 and V is TRBV20-1; a possible D gene is TRBD1 (5 bases). V gave up 5 bases and J gave up 3 bases, with 17 bases separating them. Per the germline V gene, CDR1 is DFQATT and CDR2 is SNEGSKA (reference sequence). The CDR3 is made up of 14 amino acids. CDR3 region: CSAFARPGIYEQYF. The CDR3 DNA is TGCAGTGCTTTCGCCAGACCAGGGATCTACGAGCAGTACTTC.